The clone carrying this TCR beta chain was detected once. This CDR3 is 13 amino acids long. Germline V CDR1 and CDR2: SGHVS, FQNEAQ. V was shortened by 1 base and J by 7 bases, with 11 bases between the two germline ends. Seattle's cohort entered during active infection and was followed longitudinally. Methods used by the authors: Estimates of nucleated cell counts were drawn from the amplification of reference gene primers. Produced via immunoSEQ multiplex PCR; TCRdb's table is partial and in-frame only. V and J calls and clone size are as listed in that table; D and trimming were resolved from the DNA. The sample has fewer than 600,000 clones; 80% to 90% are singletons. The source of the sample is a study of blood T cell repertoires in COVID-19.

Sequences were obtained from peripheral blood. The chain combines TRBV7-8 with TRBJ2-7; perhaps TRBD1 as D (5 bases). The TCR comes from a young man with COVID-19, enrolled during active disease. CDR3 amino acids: CASSLVDTREQYF. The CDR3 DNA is TGTGCCAGCAGCTTAGTGGACACGAGGGAGCAGTACTTC.